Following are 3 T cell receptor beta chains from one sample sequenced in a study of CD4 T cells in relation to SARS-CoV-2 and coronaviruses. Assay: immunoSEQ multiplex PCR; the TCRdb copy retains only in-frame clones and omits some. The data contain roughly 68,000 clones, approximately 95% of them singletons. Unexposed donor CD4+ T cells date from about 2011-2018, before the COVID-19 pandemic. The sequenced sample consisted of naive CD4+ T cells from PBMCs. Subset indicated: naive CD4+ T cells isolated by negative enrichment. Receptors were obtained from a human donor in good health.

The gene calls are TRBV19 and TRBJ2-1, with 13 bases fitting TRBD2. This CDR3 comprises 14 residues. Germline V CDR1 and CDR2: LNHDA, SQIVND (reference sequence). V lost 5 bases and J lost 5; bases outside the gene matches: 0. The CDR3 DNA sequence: TGTGCCAGTAGTGGACTAGCGGGAGACAATGAGCAGTTCTTC. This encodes CASSGLAGDNEQFF. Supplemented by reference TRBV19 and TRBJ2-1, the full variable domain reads DGGITQSPKYLFRKEGQNVTLSCEQNLNHDAMYWYRQDPGQGLRLIYYSQIVNDFQKGDIAEGYSVSREKKESFPLTVTSAQKNPTAFYLCASSGLAGDNEQFFGPGTRLTVL.

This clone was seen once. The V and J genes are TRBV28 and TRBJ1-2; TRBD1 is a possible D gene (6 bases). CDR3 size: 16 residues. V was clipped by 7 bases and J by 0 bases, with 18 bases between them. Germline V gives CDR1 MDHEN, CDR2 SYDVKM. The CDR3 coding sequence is TGTGCCAGCACTCCCGGACGGGGGACAACTAACTATGGCTACACCTTC. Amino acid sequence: CASTPGRGTTNYGYTF.

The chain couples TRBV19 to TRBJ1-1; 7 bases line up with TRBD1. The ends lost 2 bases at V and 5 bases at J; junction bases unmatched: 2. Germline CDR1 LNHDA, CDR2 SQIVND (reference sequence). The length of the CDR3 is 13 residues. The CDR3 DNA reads TGTGCCAGTAGTATATTGACAGGGACTGAAGCTTTCTTT. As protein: CASSILTGTEAFF.